Here is one TCR beta chain with its context. Authors' methods: Nucleated cell counts were estimated from reference gene primer amplification. Profiling relied on immunoSEQ multiplex PCR, and the TCRdb table lists in-frame clones only, not all of them. That table gives V, J and clone size, and the DNA gave D and trimming. Of hundreds of thousands of clones listed, 80% to 95% were seen once; the top ten hold 0.7% to 0.85%. The CDR3 covers 12 residues. The germline gives CDR1 MDHEN, CDR2 SYDVKM. The germline V and J ends were trimmed by 3 bases and 8 bases, with 8 bases remaining between them. These data are taken from a study of blood T cell repertoires in COVID-19. Study-level background: Spain, Italy and the United States supplied samples that represented acute and convalescent COVID-19. From T cells, B-cell-depleted T cells, or PBMCs came the material, which was cDNA or gDNA.

Seattle patients were enrolled while actively infected and followed longitudinally. The sample comprised peripheral blood. This chain uses TRBV28 with TRBJ2-1; D remains ambiguous. The sequence was collected from a man in his fifties or sixties with COVID-19, enrolled during active disease. The chain's CDR3 is CASSLRPDEQFF. DNA of the CDR3: TGTGCCAGCAGTTTGAGGCCGGATGAGCAGTTCTTC.